Following are 26 T cell receptor beta chains from one sample sequenced in a study of blood T cells in healthy people across ages. A second about 7 to 11 cycle PCR used barcoded and J-beta primers. In TCRdb, the 5' RACE reads were re-called with MiXCR into one record per CDR3 protein. The data show 1.5 million to 2 million distinct CDR3 sequences, with roughly two fifths seen just once and 20% to 25% held by the top ten. Sequenced: blood. All receptors come from a human donor in good health.

This chain connects TRBV21-1 to TRBJ1-5; no DNA check was done on the table's D call, TRBD1. TRBV21-1 is assigned pseudogene status. There are 18 residues in the CDR3. The CDR3 nucleotides read TGTGCCAGCGAAGGGAGGGACAGGGGCCGACATAGCAATCAGCCCCAGCATTTT. The encoded protein is CASEGRDRGRHSNQPQHF.

This clonotype was seen a handful of times. CDR3 bases: TGTGCCAGCAGTTCCGCAGGGAAGGAAGCTGGGAACATTCAGTACTTC. It translates to CASSSAGKEAGNIQYF. The chain has TRBV28 and TRBJ2-4; the D gene is possibly TRBD1 (5 bases). From germline, CDR1 is MDHEN and CDR2 SYDVKM. Deletions cut 4 bases from V and 7 bases from J, with 20 bases between. The CDR3 runs 16 residues.

This chain links TRBV29-1 with TRBJ2-1; D remains unclear. Per germline, CDR1 SQVTM and CDR2 ANQGSEA. The length of the CDR3 is 14 residues. V lost 6 bases to trimming and J lost 0 bases, with 12 bases between them. The CDR3 is CSVGIPSSYNEQFF. The DNA of the CDR3 is TGCAGCGTGGGGATCCCGAGCTCCTACAATGAGCAGTTCTTC.

The chain employs TRBV4-3 and TRBJ2-1; 16 bases match TRBD2. With 0 bases clipped from V and 4 bases from J, the junction kept 6 bases outside the gene matches. CDR3 size: 19 residues. Germline loops: CDR1 LGHNA, CDR2 YSLEER. The CDR3 region is CASSQDGTSGGAWYNEQFF. The DNA for the CDR3 is TGCGCCAGCAGCCAAGATGGGACTAGCGGGGGGGCTTGGTACAATGAGCAGTTCTTC.

The J gene is TRBJ2-1, the V gene TRBV7-3, with D possibly TRBD1 on 5 matching bases. This CDR3 has 14 residues. V lost 5 bases and J 1 base, leaving 9 bases between the germline ends. Germline V gives CDR1 SGHTA, CDR2 FQGTGA. CDR3 protein: CASSRRTSYNEQFF. The CDR3 DNA reads as TGTGCCAGCAGCCGCAGGACATCCTACAATGAGCAGTTCTTC.

This chain connects TRBV27 to TRBJ2-7, with a weak D call TRBD1 (7 bases). Germline CDR1 reads MNHEY; CDR2 reads SMNVEV (reference sequence). Between the trimmed V and J ends, which lost 6 bases and 0 bases, there was a span of 15 bases. The CDR3 runs 15 residues. This chain's CDR3 is CASRAGQISSYEQYF. In DNA, the CDR3 is TGTGCCAGCAGGGCGGGACAGATCAGCTCCTACGAGCAGTACTTC.

A note on this clonotype: One end of the junction does not line up with germline, which may come from a read error. This sequence joins TRBV15 and TRBJ2-6, with 7 bases that match TRBD1. CDR1 LNHNV and CDR2 YYDKDF come from the germline V gene (reference sequence). The CDR3 consists of 18 residues. The CDR3 nucleotides are TGTGCCACCAGCAGTTCCGTCCTTGACAGGGCTGGGGCCAACGTCCGGACTTTC. This gives the protein CATSSSVLDRAGANVRTF. Together with reference TRBV15 and TRBJ2-6, the CDR3 gives the full variable domain: DAMVIQNPRYQVTQFGKPVTLSCSQTLNHNVMYWYQQKSSQAPKLLFHYYDKDFNNEADTPDNFQSRRPNTSFCFLDIRSPGLGDTAMYLCATSSSVLDRAGANVRTFGAGSRLTVL.

This clonotype was counted ten times or more. The chain carries TRBV7-8 and TRBJ2-1; 10 nucleotides match TRBD2. The CDR3 has 15 amino acids. Germline CDR1 SGHVS, CDR2 FQNEAQ. After removal of 5 bases from V and 4 bases from J, the junction contained 5 bases not matched to a gene. The CDR3 here is CASSPSGGVYNEQFF. The CDR3 DNA follows: TGTGCCAGCAGCCCAAGCGGGGGGGTATACAATGAGCAGTTCTTC.

This clonotype was seen only a few times. The V gene is TRBV5-1, the J gene TRBJ2-7; the D gene could be TRBD1 or TRBD2 (5 bases each). Germline CDR1 reads SGHRS; CDR2 reads YFSETQ. CDR3 length: 13 amino acids. The V end lost 6 bases, the J end lost 1 base, and 11 bases lay between the germline ends. CDR3 DNA sequence: TGCGCCAGCAAGGGGAGCGGTTCCTACGAGCAGTACTTC. This encodes CASKGSGSYEQYF.

This clonotype was seen a few times. The chain recombines TRBV7-6 with TRBJ1-1; D is possibly TRBD1 (5 bases). CDR1 and CDR2 (germline): SGHVS, FNYEAQ. This CDR3 comprises 13 residues. V lost 7 bases and J 3 bases, leaving 12 bases between the germline ends. The CDR3 is CASTSGTYTEAFF. The CDR3 DNA is TGTGCCAGCACCTCAGGGACCTACACTGAAGCTTTCTTT. Together with reference TRBV7-6 and TRBJ1-1, the CDR3 gives the full variable domain: GAGVSQSPRYKVTKRGQDVALRCDPISGHVSLYWYRQALGQGPEFLTYFNYEAQQDKSGLPNDRFSAERPEGSISTLTIQRTEQRDSAMYRCASTSGTYTEAFFGQGTRLTVV.

The J gene is TRBJ1-5, the V gene TRBV30, with 8 bases fitting TRBD1. The CDR3 has 14 residues. Germline V gene lookup returns CDR1 GTSNPN and CDR2 SVGIG (reference sequence). The V gene end was trimmed by 1 base and the J gene end by 4 bases; junction bases not matched to a gene: 3. The CDR3 nucleotides read TGTGCCTGGAGTGGGACAGGGCTTAATCAGCCCCAGCATTTT. Its translation: CAWSGTGLNQPQHF.

The gene calls are TRBV29-1 and TRBJ1-1; 9 bases line up with TRBD1. Germline loops: CDR1 SQVTM, CDR2 ANQGSEA. V trimming: 5 bases; J trimming: 0 bases; junction bases outside the gene matches: 7. CDR3 size: 15 residues. Here the CDR3 reads CSVTGGLPMNTEAFF. CDR3 nucleotide sequence: TGCAGCGTTACAGGGGGCCTCCCTATGAACACTGAAGCTTTCTTT.

CDR3 nucleotides: TGTGCCAGCAGCGGAGGGTTCAGGCCTGAAGCTTTCTTT. Translated, it gives CASSGGFRPEAFF. The V gene is TRBV7-9, the J gene TRBJ1-1, with no clear D. Germline V gene data show CDR1 as SEHNR and CDR2 as FQNEAQ (reference sequence). V was clipped by 5 bases and J by 6 bases, with 13 bases between them. The length of the CDR3 is 13 residues. Combining the CDR3 with reference TRBV7-9 and TRBJ1-1 gives the whole variable domain DTGVSQNPRHKITKRGQNVTFRCDPISEHNRLYWYRQTLGQGPEFLTYFQNEAQLEKSRLLSDRFSAERPKGSFSTLEIQRTEQGDSAMYLCASSGGFRPEAFFGQGTRLTVV.

The gene calls are TRBV27 and TRBJ2-5; no clear D. CDR3 length equals 13 residues. The germline CDR1 and CDR2 sequences are MNHEY and SMNVEV (reference sequence). The germline V and J ends were trimmed by 1 base and 13 bases, with 16 bases remaining between them. The CDR3 DNA follows: TGTGCCAGCAGTTTATTTAAACCGGCGCCCTTGTACTTC. Its translation: CASSLFKPAPLYF.

CDR3: CASRGFGQGSTDTQYF. CDR3 DNA sequence: TGTGCCAGCCGCGGATTCGGACAGGGAAGCACAGATACGCAGTATTTT. The rearrangement uses TRBV7-9 and TRBJ2-3; TRBD1 matches 8 bases. Germline CDR1 SEHNR, CDR2 FQNEAQ (reference sequence). This CDR3 contains 16 residues. The V segment lost 8 bases and the J segment 0 bases; nucleotides outside the gene matches: 10.

The genes are TRBV7-2 and TRBJ2-2; D possibly corresponds to TRBD2 (6 bases). In germline, CDR1 is SGHTA, CDR2 FQGNSA. The CDR3 contains 15 residues. Trimming stripped 5 bases from V and 5 bases from J, with 15 bases between. The CDR3 reads CASSRRGCGTGELFF. The DNA for the CDR3 is TGTGCCAGCAGCCGCCGGGGGTGCGGAACCGGGGAGCTGTTTTTT.

This clonotype was counted only a few times. The J gene is TRBJ2-7, the V gene TRBV5-1; D is unresolved. The last part of the DNA fits TRBJ2-5 better; the J call may be wrong. This CDR3 is built from 13 residues. Germline-derived CDR1 and CDR2 are SGHRS and YFSETQ. The CDR3 loop reads CASSLMLDETQYF. The CDR3 DNA reads as TGCGCCAGCAGCTTGATGCTGGACGAGACCCAGTACTTC.

The chain couples TRBV10-3 to TRBJ2-1; D is undetermined. Trimming stripped 2 bases from V and 4 bases from J, with 3 bases between. Germline V lookup: CDR1 ENHRY, CDR2 SYGVKD. The CDR3 contains 12 residues. Here the CDR3 reads CAISERYNEQFF. The CDR3 DNA reads TGTGCCATCAGTGAGAGGTACAATGAGCAGTTCTTC.

The CDR3 DNA follows: TGTGCCAGCAGTTACCGGACAGGATTGGCTTCTGGGGCCAACGTCCTGACTTTC. As protein: CASSYRTGLASGANVLTF. This chain links TRBV6-2 or TRBV6-3 with TRBJ2-6; 7 nucleotides agree with TRBD1. CDR1 is MNHEY and CDR2 is SVGEGT in the germline V gene. With 2 bases clipped from V and 1 base from J, the junction kept 8 bases outside the gene matches. This CDR3 has 18 amino acids.

This clonotype has a handful of counts. The chain recombines TRBV7-2 with TRBJ2-1; tentatively, D is TRBD2 (6 bases). Germline assignment: CDR1 SGHTA and CDR2 FQGNSA. This CDR3 region has 14 residues. Trimming removed 2 bases from V and 6 bases from J, with 11 bases in between. The CDR3 DNA sequence: TGTGCCAGCAGCTTATACGTCGGGGGCAATGAGCAGTTCTTC. It yields the protein CASSLYVGGNEQFF. Using reference TRBV7-2 and TRBJ2-1 for the parts outside the CDR3, the full variable domain is GAGVSQSPSNKVTEKGKDVELRCDPISGHTALYWYRQSLGQGLEFLIYFQGNSAPDKSGLPSDRFSAERTGGSVSTLTIQRTQQEDSAVYLCASSLYVGGNEQFFGPGTRLTVL.

V gene TRBV27 combines with J gene TRBJ1-6; D is unresolved. Trimming stripped 7 bases from V and 7 bases from J, with 14 bases between. The CDR3 runs to 14 residues. Germline V gene data show CDR1 as MNHEY and CDR2 as SMNVEV (reference sequence). DNA for the CDR3: TGTGCCAGCACCTTTGGCATGAGGAATTCACCCCTCCACTTT. It yields the protein CASTFGMRNSPLHF.

The chain couples TRBV5-1 to TRBJ2-5; a possible D gene is TRBD1 (6 bases). The better agreement between TRBJ2-7 and the DNA end casts doubt on the J call. Germline V gives CDR1 SGHRS, CDR2 YFSETQ. The CDR3 length is 14 residues. The CDR3 nucleotides are TGCGCCAGCAGGTTACTGGACAGTTCCTACGAGCAGTACTTC. Its protein is CASRLLDSSYEQYF.

The chain employs TRBV29-1 and TRBJ2-1; D may be TRBD1 (9 bases). From germline, CDR1 is SQVTM and CDR2 ANQGSEA. The CDR3 runs 17 residues. V lost 8 bases, J lost 3 bases, and 26 bases lay in between. CDR3 nucleotides: TGCAGCATATACGGGGGGGAACTGGGACAGGGCTACAATGAGCAGTTCTTC. Translated, it gives CSIYGGELGQGYNEQFF.

This clonotype was detected only a few times. This chain connects TRBV11-3 to TRBJ1-4; D is ambiguous. The CDR3 consists of 17 residues. CDR1 and CDR2 (germline): SGHNT, YENEEA. V shed 6 bases and J shed 0 bases, with 17 bases lying between them. Here the CDR3 reads CASSLGYGRTTNEKLFF. The CDR3 nucleotides are TGTGCCAGCAGTTTGGGTTATGGACGGACAACTAATGAAAAACTGTTTTTT.

This clonotype was detected only a few times. The chain uses TRBV4-3 and TRBJ2-1; weak D call: TRBD2 (5 bases). CDR3 length: 14 residues. Germline V gene lookup returns CDR1 LGHNA and CDR2 YSLEER. The germline V and J ends were trimmed by 2 bases and 7 bases, with 12 bases remaining between them. The CDR3 nucleotides are TGCGCCAGCAGCCAATTCACTAGATTTAATGAGCAGTTCTTC. Translated, it gives CASSQFTRFNEQFF.

The genes are TRBV20-1 and TRBJ2-5; the match to TRBD2 covers 7 bases. The J call is doubtful: the DNA matches TRBJ2-7 better. CDR1 DFQATT and CDR2 SNEGSKA come from the germline V gene (reference sequence). This CDR3 region has 14 residues. CDR3 in amino acids: CSAAQAGSTYEQYF. The CDR3 coding sequence is TGCAGTGCTGCTCAAGCGGGATCAACTTACGAGCAGTACTTC.